The entry that follows covers one T cell receptor (beta chain) sequence. Its antigen is not identified. The V gene lost 4 bases and the J gene lost 0 bases, with 15 bases spanning the gap. Germline V lookup: CDR1 SGHDT, CDR2 YYEEEE. CDR3 length equals 16 residues. The data derive from a study of human thymus T cells. Only in-frame clones appear in the TCRdb table, and some are missing; sequencing was by immunoSEQ multiplex PCR. Among under 95,000 clones listed, 85% to 95% were seen once. Study observations and caveats: Gene usage (both V and J) appeared biased in thymic and blood repertoires. As related research reported, thymic repertoires overlapped highly among unrelated individuals.

The source of the thymus tissue was resections taken during corrective heart surgery. The sample donors, healthy Finnish infants, were having corrective surgery for congenital heart defects. Sequenced input: thymus tissue. The chain carries TRBV5-6 and TRBJ2-3; D remains ambiguous. This receptor was obtained from a girl under two years old with a congenital heart defect but otherwise immunologically healthy. The CDR3 region is CASSIRVQSSTDTQYF. The CDR3 coding sequence is TGTGCCAGCAGCATCCGGGTCCAGTCTAGCACAGATACGCAGTATTTT.